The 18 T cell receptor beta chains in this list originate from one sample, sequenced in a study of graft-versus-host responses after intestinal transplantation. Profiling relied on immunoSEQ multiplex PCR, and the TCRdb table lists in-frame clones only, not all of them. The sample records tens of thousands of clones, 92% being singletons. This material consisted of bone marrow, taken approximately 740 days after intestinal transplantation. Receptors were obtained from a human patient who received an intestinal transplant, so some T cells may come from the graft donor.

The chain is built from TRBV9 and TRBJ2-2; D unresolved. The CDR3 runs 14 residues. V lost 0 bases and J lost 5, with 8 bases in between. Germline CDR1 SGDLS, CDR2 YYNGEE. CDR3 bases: TGTGCCAGCAGCGTAGGAGTGGGGACCGGGGAGCTGTTTTTT. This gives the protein CASSVGVGTGELFF.

CDR3 amino acids: CASSRTGDGEQYF. The CDR3 nucleotides read TGCGCCAGCAGCCGTACAGGGGATGGCGAGCAGTACTTC. J is TRBJ2-7 and V is TRBV4-1; 7 nucleotides match TRBD1. The CDR3 extends over 13 amino acids. The germline CDR1 and CDR2 sequences are MGHRA and YSYEKL. The J segment lost 6 bases and the V segment lost 4 bases, leaving 6 bases of the junction unmatched.

CDR3 region: CASRSLGTGRTEAFF. As DNA, the CDR3 is TGTGCCAGCAGATCCCTAGGGACAGGGAGGACTGAAGCTTTCTTT. The chain joins TRBV28 to TRBJ1-1; 9 bases are shared with TRBD1. V trimming: 6 bases; J trimming: 5 bases; junction bases outside the gene matches: 10. CDR1 is MDHEN, CDR2 SYDVKM, per germline. The CDR3 is made up of 15 amino acids.

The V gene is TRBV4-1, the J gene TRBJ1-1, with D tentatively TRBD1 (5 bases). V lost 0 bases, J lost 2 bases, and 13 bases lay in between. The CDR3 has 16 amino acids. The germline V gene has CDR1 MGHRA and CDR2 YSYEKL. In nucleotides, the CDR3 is TGCGCCAGCAGCCAAGATCAAACAGGTGGTAACACTGAAGCTTTCTTT. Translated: CASSQDQTGGNTEAFF.

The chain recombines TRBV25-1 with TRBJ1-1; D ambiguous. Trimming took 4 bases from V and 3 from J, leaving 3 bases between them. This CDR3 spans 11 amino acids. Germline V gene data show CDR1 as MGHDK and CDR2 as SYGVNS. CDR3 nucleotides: TGTGCCAGCAGTGGATACACTGAAGCTTTCTTT. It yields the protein CASSGYTEAFF.

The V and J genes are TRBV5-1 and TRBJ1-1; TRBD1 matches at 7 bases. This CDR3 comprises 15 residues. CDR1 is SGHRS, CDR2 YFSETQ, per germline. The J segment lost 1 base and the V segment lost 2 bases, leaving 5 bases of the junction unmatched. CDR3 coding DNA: TGCGCCAGCAGCTTTAGGGGGGACAGGAACACTGAAGCTTTCTTT. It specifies CASSFRGDRNTEAFF.

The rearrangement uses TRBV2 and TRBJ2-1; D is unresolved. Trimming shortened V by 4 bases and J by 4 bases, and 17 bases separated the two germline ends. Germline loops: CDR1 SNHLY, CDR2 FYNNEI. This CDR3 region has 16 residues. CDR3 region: CASSVYRYLIYNEQFF. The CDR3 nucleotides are TGTGCCAGCAGTGTCTATAGGTACTTGATATACAATGAGCAGTTCTTC.

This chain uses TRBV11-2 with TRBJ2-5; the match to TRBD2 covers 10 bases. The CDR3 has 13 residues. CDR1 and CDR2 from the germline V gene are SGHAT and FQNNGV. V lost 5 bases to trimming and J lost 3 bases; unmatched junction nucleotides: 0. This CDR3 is CASSGTSEETQYF. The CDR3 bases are TGTGCCAGCAGCGGGACTAGCGAAGAGACCCAGTACTTC.

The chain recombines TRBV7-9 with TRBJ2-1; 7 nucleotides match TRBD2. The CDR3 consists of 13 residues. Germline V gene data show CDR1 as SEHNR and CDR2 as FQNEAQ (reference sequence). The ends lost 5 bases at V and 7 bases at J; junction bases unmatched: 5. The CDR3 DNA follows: TGTGCCAGCAGCGAAATCGGGGGGAATGAGCAGTTCTTC. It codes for CASSEIGGNEQFF.

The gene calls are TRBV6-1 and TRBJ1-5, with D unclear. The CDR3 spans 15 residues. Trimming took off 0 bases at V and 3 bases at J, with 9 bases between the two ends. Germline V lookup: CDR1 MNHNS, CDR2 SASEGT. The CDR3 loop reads CASSEARGINQPQHF. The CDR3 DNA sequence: TGTGCCAGCAGTGAAGCGCGGGGAATCAATCAGCCCCAGCATTTT.

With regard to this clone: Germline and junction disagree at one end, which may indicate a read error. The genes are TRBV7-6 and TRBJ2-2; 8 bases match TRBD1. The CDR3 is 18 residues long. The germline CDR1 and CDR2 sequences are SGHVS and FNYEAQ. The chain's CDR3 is CASSLPQEGQEITRELFF. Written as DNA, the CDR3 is TGTGCCAGCAGCTTACCTCAAGAGGGACAGGAGATCACCCGGGAGCTGTTTTTT.

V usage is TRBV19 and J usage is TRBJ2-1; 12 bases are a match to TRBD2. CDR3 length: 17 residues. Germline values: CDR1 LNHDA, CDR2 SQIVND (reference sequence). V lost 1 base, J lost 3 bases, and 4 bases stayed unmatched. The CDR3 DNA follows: TGTGCCAGTAGTATAGTCCCACTAGCGGGGGGCTACAATGAGCAGTTCTTC. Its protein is CASSIVPLAGGYNEQFF. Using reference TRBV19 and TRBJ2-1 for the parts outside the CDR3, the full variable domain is DGGITQSPKYLFRKEGQNVTLSCEQNLNHDAMYWYRQDPGQGLRLIYYSQIVNDFQKGDIAEGYSVSREKKESFPLTVTSAQKNPTAFYLCASSIVPLAGGYNEQFFGPGTRLTVL.

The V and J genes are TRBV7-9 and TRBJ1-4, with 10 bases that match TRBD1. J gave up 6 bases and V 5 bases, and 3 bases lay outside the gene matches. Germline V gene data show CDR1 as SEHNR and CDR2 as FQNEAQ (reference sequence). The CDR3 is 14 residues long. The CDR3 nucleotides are TGTGCCAGCAGCCGACAGGGGGCGTATGAAAAACTGTTTTTT. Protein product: CASSRQGAYEKLFF. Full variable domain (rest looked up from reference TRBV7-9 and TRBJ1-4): DTGVSQNPRHKITKRGQNVTFRCDPISEHNRLYWYRQTLGQGPEFLTYFQNEAQLEKSRLLSDRFSAERPKGSFSTLEIQRTEQGDSAMYLCASSRQGAYEKLFFGSGTQLSVL.

The CDR3 region has the DNA TGTGCCAGCAGCGAACAGCGGGGGGGCAGGGATACGCAGTATTTT. It specifies CASSEQRGGRDTQYF. J is TRBJ2-3 and V is TRBV9, with 10 bases matching TRBD2. The CDR3 contains 15 residues. The germline gives CDR1 SGDLS, CDR2 YYNGEE. V dropped 3 bases and J dropped 6; count of bases not matched to a gene: 7.

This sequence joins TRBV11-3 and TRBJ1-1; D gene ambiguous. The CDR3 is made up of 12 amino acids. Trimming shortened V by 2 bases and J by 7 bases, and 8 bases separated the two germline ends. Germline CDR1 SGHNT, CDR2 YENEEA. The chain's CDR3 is CASSLPEGEAFF. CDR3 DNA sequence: TGTGCCAGCAGCTTACCTGAGGGTGAAGCTTTCTTT.

The DNA for the CDR3 is TGTGCCAGCAGTGAAGCTATCTCGGTCGGGGAGCTGTTTTTT. It codes for CASSEAISVGELFF. This chain joins TRBV25-1 and TRBJ2-2; D is ambiguous. The V gene's germline CDR1 is MGHDK and CDR2 SYGVNS. The CDR3 length is 14 residues. V was cut by 2 bases and J by 7 bases, with 11 bases left in between.

The CDR3: CASSGYRAPSGYTF. In nucleotides, the CDR3 is TGTGCCAGCAGCGGATACAGGGCCCCGTCCGGCTACACCTTC. The chain couples TRBV9 to TRBJ1-2; possibly TRBD1 for D (6 bases). CDR1 SGDLS and CDR2 YYNGEE come from the germline V gene. With 3 bases removed from V and 8 bases from J, the gap between germline ends came to 17 bases. This CDR3 comprises 14 residues.

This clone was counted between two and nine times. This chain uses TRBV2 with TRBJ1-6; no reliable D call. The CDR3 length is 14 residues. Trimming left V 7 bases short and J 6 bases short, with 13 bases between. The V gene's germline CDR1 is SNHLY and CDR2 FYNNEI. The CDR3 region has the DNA TGTGCCAGCACCGAGGGCTGGGCTAATTCACCCCTCCACTTT. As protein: CASTEGWANSPLHF.